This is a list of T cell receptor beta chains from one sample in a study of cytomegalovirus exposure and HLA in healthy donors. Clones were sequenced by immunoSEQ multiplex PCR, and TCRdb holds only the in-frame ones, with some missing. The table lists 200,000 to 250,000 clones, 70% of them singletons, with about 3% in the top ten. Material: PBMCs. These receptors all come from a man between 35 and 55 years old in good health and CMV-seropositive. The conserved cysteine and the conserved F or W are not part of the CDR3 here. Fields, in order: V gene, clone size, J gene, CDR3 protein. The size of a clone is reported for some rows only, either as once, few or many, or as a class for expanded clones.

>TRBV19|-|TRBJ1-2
ASSIQVLDYGYT
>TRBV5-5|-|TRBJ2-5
ASSLKVGSGVQETQY
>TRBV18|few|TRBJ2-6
ASSPPSGPGANVLT
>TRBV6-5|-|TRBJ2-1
ASSSPGQRYNEQF
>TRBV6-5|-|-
ASSYSIGGPYEQY
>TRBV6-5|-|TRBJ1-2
ASKEHGLYGYT
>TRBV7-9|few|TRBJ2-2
ASSLAFGEVGELF
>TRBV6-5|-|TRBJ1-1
ASSPKPRTPPWAF
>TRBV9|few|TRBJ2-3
ASSVGGTSGRDTQY
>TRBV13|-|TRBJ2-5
ASSPFQETQY
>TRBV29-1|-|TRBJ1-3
SAQAGVGNTIY
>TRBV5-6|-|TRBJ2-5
ASSSPRSQGTETQY
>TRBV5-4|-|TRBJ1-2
ASSLGSGPNAGGYT
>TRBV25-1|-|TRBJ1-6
ASSGGQLGGIYNSPLH
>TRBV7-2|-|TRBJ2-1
ASSLGTYNEQF
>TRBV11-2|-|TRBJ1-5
ASSLEESLPQH
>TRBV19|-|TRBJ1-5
ASSIWDTPNQPQH
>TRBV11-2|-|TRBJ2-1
ASSTLGVGEQF
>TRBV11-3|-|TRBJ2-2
ASSFGTGGTGELF
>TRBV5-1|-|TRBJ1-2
ASSLGQGTTYT
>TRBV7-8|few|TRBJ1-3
ASSRDRGDTIY
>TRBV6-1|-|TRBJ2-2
ASSDPGQRYTGELF
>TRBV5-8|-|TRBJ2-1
ASFIGRGVSYNEQF
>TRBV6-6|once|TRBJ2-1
ASNQIPGVGEQF
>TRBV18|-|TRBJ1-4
ASSRPSSTNEKLF
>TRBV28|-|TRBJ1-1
ASSFPAAGEAF
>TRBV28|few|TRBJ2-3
ASSLSAGPGTDTQY
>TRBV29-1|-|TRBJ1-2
SVKSGSYGYT
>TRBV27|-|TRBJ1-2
ASSLRGIVTGYT
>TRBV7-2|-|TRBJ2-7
ASRYRGGSYEQY
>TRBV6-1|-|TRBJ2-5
ASSVFGLAGAQTQY
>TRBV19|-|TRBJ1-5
ASSIDYGTGGRGQPQH
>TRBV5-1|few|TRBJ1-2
ASSYRGGSDGYT
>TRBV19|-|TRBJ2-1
ASSPAGTRGEQF
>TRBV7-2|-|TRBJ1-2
ASSLVLTGPNYGYT
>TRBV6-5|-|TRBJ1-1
ASSPRIRGGTEAF
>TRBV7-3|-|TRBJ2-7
ASSFGQGYEQY
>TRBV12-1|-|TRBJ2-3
ASSFEPRTNTQY
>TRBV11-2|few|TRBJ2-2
ASSLMTSGVGELF
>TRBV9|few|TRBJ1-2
ASSVEGGVGYT
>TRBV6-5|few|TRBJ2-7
ASKSMRSSYEQY
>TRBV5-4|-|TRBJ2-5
ASSLAAGGTQY
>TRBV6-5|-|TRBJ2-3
ASSYSQRPRDTQY
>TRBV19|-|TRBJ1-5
ASTPRGGGQPQH
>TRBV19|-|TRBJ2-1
ASQTGEAVYNEQF
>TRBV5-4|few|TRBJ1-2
ASSLSGNYGYT
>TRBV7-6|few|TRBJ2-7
ASSSGQKYEQY
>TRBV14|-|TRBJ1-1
ASSQSRGRIGMNTEAF
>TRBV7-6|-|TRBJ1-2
AGQGWNYGYT
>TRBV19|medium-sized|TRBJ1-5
ASSMWRQAPHQPQH
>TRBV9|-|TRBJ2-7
ASSVAAGGYEQY
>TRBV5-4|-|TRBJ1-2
ASSQWTGATYGYT
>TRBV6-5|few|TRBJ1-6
ASSFDSLSPLH